A single sample is the source of the 14 T cell receptor beta chains below, sequenced in a study of blood T cell repertoires in COVID-19. Libraries were prepared by immunoSEQ multiplex PCR; TCRdb keeps only in-frame clonotypes and omits some of them. The sample contains about 180,000 clones, over 70% of which appear only once. Source material: peripheral blood. The receptor set was obtained from a woman in her thirties or forties with COVID-19, enrolled during active disease.

The chain carries TRBV2 and TRBJ1-1, with a tentative D call TRBD1 (6 bases). CDR1 SNHLY and CDR2 FYNNEI come from the germline V gene. The CDR3 contains 12 residues. V lost 5 bases to trimming and J lost 5 bases, with 9 bases between them. The CDR3 region is CASSTGWTEAFF. The CDR3 nucleotides read TGTGCCAGCAGTACAGGGTGGACTGAAGCTTTCTTT.

This clone was counted only a few times. The chain uses TRBV2 and TRBJ2-5; 7 bases map to TRBD2. The V gene end was trimmed by 6 bases and the J gene end by 4 bases; junction bases not matched to a gene: 8. Germline V gives CDR1 SNHLY, CDR2 FYNNEI. The CDR3 is made up of 14 amino acids. This CDR3 reads CASRGGGFTETQYF. The CDR3 DNA is TGTGCCAGCAGGGGGGGAGGGTTTACAGAGACCCAGTACTTC.

The rearrangement links TRBV28 to TRBJ2-1; D is perhaps TRBD1 (5 bases). V was pared by 3 bases and J by 1 base, with 7 bases between. CDR1 and CDR2 from the germline V gene are MDHEN and SYDVKM. The CDR3 is made up of 14 amino acids. CDR3 sequence: CASSFQGSYNEQFF. For the CDR3, the DNA is TGTGCCAGCAGTTTCCAGGGTTCCTACAATGAGCAGTTCTTC.

V gene TRBV23-1 combines with J gene TRBJ2-5, with D possibly being TRBD1 (6 bases). TRBV23-1 is noted as an ORF with a role that remains uncertain. The CDR3 totals 16 residues. V shed 10 bases and J shed 2 bases, with 23 bases lying between them. The DNA for the CDR3 is TGCGCCATCGAGTCCAGCCCACGGACAGTTCAAGAGACCCAGTACTTC. Protein: CAIESSPRTVQETQYF.

The table lists this clone with a count of one. The V gene is TRBV6-5, the J gene TRBJ1-2; a weak D match, TRBD1 (6 bases). V lost 6 bases, J lost 5 bases, and 19 bases lay in between. Germline CDR1 reads MNHEY; CDR2 reads SVGAGI. There are 15 residues in the CDR3. The CDR3 nucleotides are TGTGCCAGCAGCAACACAGGGAAGGGGCTTTATGGCTACACCTTC. Protein sequence: CASSNTGKGLYGYTF.

The gene calls are TRBV9 and TRBJ1-6; a weak D match, TRBD1 (5 bases). The CDR3 totals 17 residues. V was pared by 1 base and J by 0 bases, with 11 bases between. The V gene's germline CDR1 is SGDLS and CDR2 YYNGEE. For the CDR3, the DNA is TGTGCCAGCAGCGTAAGTGACAGTCTCTCCTATAATTCACCCCTCCACTTT. Translation gives CASSVSDSLSYNSPLHF. Combining the CDR3 with reference TRBV9 and TRBJ1-6 gives the whole variable domain DSGVTQTPKHLITATGQRVTLRCSPRSGDLSVYWYQQSLDQGLQFLIQYYNGEERAKGNILERFSAQQFPDLHSELNLSSLELGDSALYFCASSVSDSLSYNSPLHFGNGTRLTVT.

This clone was recorded once. This chain uses TRBV10-1 with TRBJ1-1; D might be TRBD1 (6 bases). Trimming pared 4 bases from V and 1 base from J, leaving 13 bases between. Germline V gives CDR1 WNHNN, CDR2 SYGVQD (reference sequence). This CDR3 comprises 15 residues. CDR3 coding DNA: TGCGCCAGCAGTGGAGGGACGACAGGGAACACTGAAGCTTTCTTT. This translates into CASSGGTTGNTEAFF.

The rearrangement joins TRBV3-1 (or the pseudogene TRBV3-2) to TRBJ2-7; 8 bases line up with TRBD1. Per germline, CDR1 LGHDT and CDR2 YNNKEL (reference sequence). The CDR3 spans 12 residues. Trimming removed 6 bases from V and 9 bases from J; junction bases left unmatched: 7. In nucleotides, the CDR3 is TGTGCCAGCAGTCGGACAGGGAATCGGCAGTACTTC. Translation: CASSRTGNRQYF.

As concerns this clone: The germline gene is not matched at one end of the junction; a read error may be the cause. The gene calls are TRBV6-6 and TRBJ1-6; D unresolved. The CDR3 runs to 13 residues. Germline CDR1 reads MNHNY; CDR2 reads SVGAGI (reference sequence). CDR3 amino acids: CASKDSHNSPLHF. The CDR3 DNA is TGTGCCAGCAAAGACTCCCATAATTCACCCCTCCACTTT.

This clone has only one observation. The V call is TRBV6-5, the J call TRBJ1-1; 7 bases align to TRBD1. The germline CDR1 and CDR2 sequences are MNHEY and SVGAGI. The V segment lost 6 bases and the J segment 3 bases; nucleotides outside the gene matches: 7. This CDR3 contains 14 residues. The CDR3 is CASRWTGVDTEAFF. CDR3 nucleotides: TGTGCCAGCAGATGGACAGGAGTTGACACTGAAGCTTTCTTT.

The count of this clone is one. The rearrangement joins TRBV25-1 to TRBJ1-6; the D is unclear. V lost 6 bases and J 3 bases, leaving 12 bases between the germline ends. The CDR3 extends over 15 amino acids. Germline values: CDR1 MGHDK, CDR2 SYGVNS. In DNA, the CDR3 is TGTGCCAGCAGGGGAGAATCGGGCTATAATTCACCCCTCCACTTT. This encodes CASRGESGYNSPLHF.

Points on this clone: Germline is not matched at one junction end, which may reflect a read error. V usage is TRBV6-6 and J usage is TRBJ1-2; 9 bases align to TRBD1. Germline-derived CDR1 and CDR2 are MNHNY and SVGAGI (reference sequence). The CDR3 is 15 residues long. The CDR3 region is CASSYSGQGPREEPF. In DNA form, the CDR3 reads TGTGCCAGCAGTTACTCGGGACAGGGACCGAGGGAGGAACCCTTC.

The genes are TRBV5-5 and TRBJ2-1; D is perhaps TRBD1 (6 bases). V lost 1 base, J lost 1 base, and 15 bases lay in between. Germline values: CDR1 SGHKS, CDR2 YYEKEE (reference sequence). The CDR3 is made up of 17 amino acids. CDR3 residues: CASSLYAQGSSYNEQFF. In DNA, the CDR3 is TGTGCCAGCAGCTTGTATGCGCAGGGGTCGTCCTACAATGAGCAGTTCTTC.

This clone was seen a few times. The rearrangement uses TRBV5-6 and TRBJ1-2; TRBD1 matches at 7 bases. Germline V lookup: CDR1 SGHDT, CDR2 YYEEEE. This CDR3 comprises 16 residues. Germline trimming cut 4 bases from V and 6 bases from J; bases unmatched to any gene: 15. The CDR3 loop is CASSHRPSGTANGYTF. CDR3 in DNA: TGTGCCAGCAGCCACCGACCTTCCGGGACAGCGAATGGCTACACCTTC.